The source of this TCR beta chain is a study of T-cell reconstitution after alpha-beta-depleted transplantation in children. This clonotype was seen many times. Trimming pared 6 bases from V and 4 bases from J, leaving 7 bases between. The germline V gene encodes CDR1 MDHEN and CDR2 SYDVKM. The CDR3 has 13 amino acids. During its preparation, the TCRbeta library received unique molecular identifiers. Using its own MiXCR run on the PCR reads, TCRdb lists one record per CDR3 protein. The sample comprises a few hundred thousand distinct CDR3 sequences, 9.7% of which are singletons, and over 4.5% rests with the top ten.

This clonotype was obtained from a human donor who donated a stem cell graft to a child with SCID. This chain links TRBV28 with TRBJ2-6; D is unclear. Sequenced material: PBMCs from the stem cell graft donor, taken from the stem cell graft. DNA for the CDR3: TGTGCCAGCAGGCTTTCCGGGGCCAACGTCCTGACTTTC. Protein product: CASRLSGANVLTF.